The 24 T cell receptor beta chains in this list originate from one sample, sequenced in a study of T cells in Graves' hyperthyroidism and ophthalmopathy. TCR beta CDR3 sequences were amplified from RNA transcripts. In the first-round RT-PCR of the TCR CDR3, the HTBI primer set was used. TCRdb fed the multiplex PCR reads into MiXCR, producing one record per CDR3 protein. The profile shows some 350,000 distinct CDR3 sequences, 25% of them singletons. Sequencing was carried out using blood. The receptors stem from a man aged 50 to 59 with Graves' hyperthyroidism.

This clonotype was observed a handful of times. The rearrangement links TRBV20-1 to TRBJ2-5; D is undetermined. V was shortened by 3 bases and J by 1 base, with 9 bases between the two germline ends. The CDR3 has 13 amino acids. Germline CDR1 and CDR2: DFQATT and SNEGSKA (reference sequence). The CDR3 coding sequence is TGCAGTGCTAGCCCCGGATTCCAAGAGACCCAGTACTTC. It encodes CSASPGFQETQYF.

The chain joins TRBV7-6 to TRBJ2-1; 14 positions match TRBD2. This CDR3 contains 14 residues. Germline trimming cut 5 bases from V and 12 bases from J; bases unmatched to any gene: 6. Germline lookup yields CDR1 SGHVS and CDR2 FNYEAQ. The CDR3 loop is CASSPGLAGGGQFF. CDR3 DNA: TGTGCCAGCAGCCCAGGACTAGCGGGAGGAGGGCAGTTCTTC.

This clonotype occurred a few times. The chain employs TRBV18 and TRBJ1-1; perhaps TRBD1 as D (5 bases). This CDR3 region has 15 residues. Germline V gives CDR1 KGHSH, CDR2 LQKENI. The V and J ends lost 0 bases and 1 base respectively, with 9 bases between them. CDR3 residues: CASSPPGRQNTEAFF. The CDR3, as DNA: TGTGCCAGCTCACCACCGGGGCGGCAGAACACTGAAGCTTTCTTT.

In this sample, this clonotype turned up a few times. The V gene is TRBV20-1, the J gene TRBJ2-7; D is perhaps TRBD2 (5 bases). V lost 0 bases, J lost 2 bases, and 11 bases lay in between. The CDR3 length is 14 residues. Germline V gene data show CDR1 as DFQATT and CDR2 as SNEGSKA (reference sequence). The CDR3 DNA reads as TGCAGTGCTAGAGATTGGAGCGGAGCCTACGAGCAGTACTTC. This encodes CSARDWSGAYEQYF.

The V gene is TRBV11-2, the J gene TRBJ2-1; 7 bases agree with TRBD1. Germline trimming cut 3 bases from V and 8 bases from J; bases unmatched to any gene: 10. This CDR3 has 15 amino acids. Germline CDR1 is SGHAT and CDR2 is FQNNGV. CDR3 sequence (DNA): TGTGCCAGCAGCTTGGTTAAGGGGGCTCGTGATGAGCAGTTCTTC. The encoded protein is CASSLVKGARDEQFF.

This clonotype was seen a handful of times. The rearrangement links TRBV2 to TRBJ1-2, with 8 bases that match TRBD1. V lost 6 bases, J lost 6 bases, and 9 bases stayed unmatched. Germline CDR1 is SNHLY and CDR2 is FYNNEI. This CDR3 has 14 residues. The CDR3, as DNA: TGTGCCAGCAGCCGAGAGTCAGGGGGCAATGGCTACACCTTC. The encoded protein is CASSRESGGNGYTF.

This clonotype was counted between two and nine times. The V and J genes are TRBV11-3 and TRBJ2-5; perhaps TRBD2 as D (5 bases). Germline CDR1 and CDR2: SGHNT and YENEEA. The CDR3 loop spans 12 amino acids. The V end was cut by 10 bases, the J end by 4 bases, with 13 bases between. This CDR3 is CATSLAGETQYF. The CDR3 bases are TGTGCCACCTCCCTAGCCGGAGAGACCCAGTACTTC.

This sequence joins TRBV10-3 and TRBJ1-1; TRBD1 is a possible D gene (5 bases). CDR3 length: 13 residues. Per germline, CDR1 ENHRY and CDR2 SYGVKD. V gave up 11 bases and J gave up 7 bases, with 20 bases separating them. The CDR3 coding sequence is TGTGCCTCACACCTAAAACCGGGGGGTGAAGCTTTCTTT. This translates into CASHLKPGGEAFF.

The chain joins TRBV29-1 to TRBJ2-5; either TRBD1 or TRBD2 may supply D (5 bases each). Trimming cost V 0 bases and J 3 bases, with 11 bases left between them. Germline CDR1 and CDR2: SQVTM and ANQGSEA. This CDR3 region has 14 residues. This CDR3 is CSVEDRDAEETQYF. As DNA, the CDR3 is TGCAGCGTTGAAGACCGGGACGCAGAAGAGACCCAGTACTTC.

The chain combines TRBV10-3 with TRBJ2-2; D not resolved. Trimming took off 4 bases at V and 3 bases at J, with 9 bases between the two ends. The CDR3 covers 14 residues. The germline V gene has CDR1 ENHRY and CDR2 SYGVKD. In DNA form, the CDR3 reads TGTGCCATCAGTGTAACTTCGGACACCGGGGAGCTGTTTTTT. This codes for CAISVTSDTGELFF.

This clonotype was seen only a few times. The CDR3 is CASARRDETQYF. The CDR3 DNA follows: TGTGCTAGTGCCCGCCGGGATGAGACCCAGTACTTC. The rearrangement joins TRBV12-5 to TRBJ2-5, with D possibly matching TRBD2 (5 bases). Germline V lookup: CDR1 LGHNT, CDR2 FRNRAP. The CDR3 consists of 12 residues. Trimming pared 7 bases from V and 5 bases from J, leaving 11 bases between.

V usage is TRBV20-1 and J usage is TRBJ2-1, with 9 bases aligning to TRBD2. V shed 1 base, J shed 8 bases, and the junction held 6 bases outside the gene matches. From germline, CDR1 is DFQATT and CDR2 SNEGSKA (reference sequence). The CDR3 has 14 residues. CDR3: CSARGDSGSDEQFF. CDR3 DNA: TGCAGTGCTAGAGGCGATAGCGGGAGCGATGAGCAGTTCTTC.

Only a few counts were recorded for this clonotype. The chain links TRBV6-2 or TRBV6-3 to TRBJ1-2; possible D gene TRBD1, 5 bases. The CDR3 extends over 20 amino acids. The V end lost 5 bases, the J end lost 2 bases, and 30 bases lay between the germline ends. From germline, CDR1 is MNHEY and CDR2 SVGEGT. This CDR3 is CASSQTNAGQVRMKNYGYTF. The DNA of the CDR3 is TGTGCCAGCAGTCAAACTAACGCCGGACAAGTTAGGATGAAAAACTATGGCTACACCTTC.

This clonotype was detected a few times. The rearrangement joins TRBV12-3 or TRBV12-4 to TRBJ2-1; D gene uncertain. CDR3 size: 11 residues. The V gene lost 3 bases and the J gene lost 10 bases, with 7 bases spanning the gap. The CDR3 loop is CASSLIREQFF. CDR3 DNA sequence: TGTGCCAGCAGTTTGATTAGGGAGCAGTTCTTC.

This clonotype was counted at least ten times. The chain couples TRBV12-3 or TRBV12-4 to TRBJ2-1; TRBD2 aligns across 10 bases. CDR3 size: 15 residues. With 7 bases clipped from V and 7 bases from J, the junction kept 10 bases outside the gene matches. As DNA, the CDR3 is TGTGCCAGCACCCTGAGCGGGAGGGCCAGGAATGAGCAGTTCTTC. Amino acids: CASTLSGRARNEQFF.

This clonotype showed up just a few times. The J gene is TRBJ2-7, the V gene TRBV12-5, with 8 bases lining up with TRBD2. The CDR3 is 15 amino acids. The trim removed 6 bases at V and 4 bases at J, leaving 11 bases unmatched. Germline lookup yields CDR1 LGHNT and CDR2 FRNRAP. Here the CDR3 reads CASGPEGSGVYEQYF. CDR3 coding DNA: TGTGCTAGTGGCCCCGAAGGTAGCGGGGTTTACGAGCAGTACTTC.

This clonotype was observed at least ten times. The CDR3 DNA sequence: TGTGCCAGCACCAGGGACAGGGGGAACACTGAAGCTTTCTTT. As protein: CASTRDRGNTEAFF. The chain is built from TRBV28 and TRBJ1-1, with 10 bases identical to TRBD1. Per the germline V gene, CDR1 is MDHEN and CDR2 is SYDVKM. J lost 1 base, V lost 7 bases, and 3 bases had no gene match. This CDR3 contains 14 residues.

The chain is built from TRBV9 and TRBJ1-2, with TRBD1 as a possible D gene (5 bases). CDR1 is SGDLS, CDR2 YYNGEE, per germline. The V end lost 5 bases, the J end lost 5 bases, and 28 bases lay between the germline ends. This CDR3 is built from 18 residues. The CDR3 spells CASSTNPGRIGGWYGYTF. As DNA, the CDR3 is TGTGCCAGCAGTACGAATCCGGGACGGATCGGAGGGTGGTATGGCTACACCTTC. Supplemented by reference TRBV9 and TRBJ1-2, the full variable domain reads DSGVTQTPKHLITATGQRVTLRCSPRSGDLSVYWYQQSLDQGLQFLIQYYNGEERAKGNILERFSAQQFPDLHSELNLSSLELGDSALYFCASSTNPGRIGGWYGYTFGSGTRLTVV.

The table lists this clonotype with many counts. The rearrangement joins TRBV12-3 or TRBV12-4 to TRBJ2-5; D call uncertain. The CDR3 sequence is 12 residues long. V lost 4 bases, J lost 5 bases, and 8 bases lay in between. DNA for the CDR3: TGTGCCAGCAGTTGGAACCGGGAGACCCAGTACTTC. This translates into CASSWNRETQYF.

This clonotype appeared a few times. The rearrangement links TRBV6-1 to TRBJ2-7, with TRBD1 matching 7 bases. CDR3 length equals 13 residues. After removal of 6 bases from V and 3 bases from J, the junction contained 5 bases not matched to a gene. CDR1 and CDR2 (germline): MNHNS, SASEGT. In nucleotides, the CDR3 is TGTGCCAGCAGGAGGGACAGAAACTACGAGCAGTACTTC. Encoded protein: CASRRDRNYEQYF.

This clonotype was found a few times. This chain links TRBV11-3 with TRBJ2-7, with 7 nucleotides matching TRBD2. This CDR3 comprises 14 residues. Per germline, CDR1 SGHNT and CDR2 YENEEA. V dropped 7 bases and J dropped 0; count of bases not matched to a gene: 6. The CDR3 protein is CASKLASSSYEQYF. CDR3 nucleotide sequence: TGTGCCAGCAAACTAGCGTCGAGCTCCTACGAGCAGTACTTC.

This clonotype was recorded only once. The chain employs TRBV6-9 and TRBJ1-1; perhaps TRBD1 as D (5 bases). V gave up 3 bases and J gave up 5 bases, with 10 bases separating them. This CDR3 comprises 13 residues. Germline V gene lookup returns CDR1 MNHGY and CDR2 SVAAGI. The CDR3: CASSYGGETEAFF. The CDR3, as DNA: TGTGCCAGCAGTTACGGGGGAGAGACTGAAGCTTTCTTT.

This sequence joins TRBV24-1 and TRBJ2-5, with D uncertain. Germline assignment: CDR1 KGHDR and CDR2 SFDVKD. The CDR3 has 11 amino acids. The V end lost 9 bases, the J end lost 5 bases, and 9 bases lay between the germline ends. CDR3 amino acids: CATGVAETQYF. The CDR3 DNA follows: TGTGCCACCGGGGTTGCCGAGACCCAGTACTTC.

This chain joins TRBV29-1 and TRBJ2-7; D is ambiguous. CDR1 and CDR2 from the germline V gene are SQVTM and ANQGSEA. This CDR3 has 11 residues. The V gene lost 7 bases and the J gene lost 0 bases, with 7 bases spanning the gap. The chain's CDR3 is CSAGHSYEQYF. In nucleotides, the CDR3 is TGCAGCGCCGGGCACTCCTACGAGCAGTACTTC.